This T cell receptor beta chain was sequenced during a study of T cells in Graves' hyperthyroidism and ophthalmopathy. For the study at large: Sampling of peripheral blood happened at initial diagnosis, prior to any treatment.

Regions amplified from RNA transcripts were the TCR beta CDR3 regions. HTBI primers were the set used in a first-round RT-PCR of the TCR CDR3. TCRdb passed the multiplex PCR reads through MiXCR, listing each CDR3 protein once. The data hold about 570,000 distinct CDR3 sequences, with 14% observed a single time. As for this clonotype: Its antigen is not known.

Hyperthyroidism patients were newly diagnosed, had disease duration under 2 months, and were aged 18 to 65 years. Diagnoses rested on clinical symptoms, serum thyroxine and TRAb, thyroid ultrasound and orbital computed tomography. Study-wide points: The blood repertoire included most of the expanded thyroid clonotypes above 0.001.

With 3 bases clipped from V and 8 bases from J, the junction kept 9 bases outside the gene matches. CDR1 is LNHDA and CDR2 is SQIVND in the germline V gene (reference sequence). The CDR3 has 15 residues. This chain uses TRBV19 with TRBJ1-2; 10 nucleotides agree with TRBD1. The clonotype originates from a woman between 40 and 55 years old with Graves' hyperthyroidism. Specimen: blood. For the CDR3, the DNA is TGTGCCAGTAGTATCTTCACCGGGACAGGGGAAGGCTACACCTTC. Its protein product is CASSIFTGTGEGYTF. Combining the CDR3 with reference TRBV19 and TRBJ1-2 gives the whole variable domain DGGITQSPKYLFRKEGQNVTLSCEQNLNHDAMYWYRQDPGQGLRLIYYSQIVNDFQKGDIAEGYSVSREKKESFPLTVTSAQKNPTAFYLCASSIFTGTGEGYTFGSGTRLTVV.